The TCR beta chain under discussion was sequenced for a study of tumor and adjacent non-tumor tissue in lung cancer. Study overall: Around 4 million productive TCRbeta reads were obtained per sample on average.

TCRbeta libraries were built with three rounds of nested PCR, modified from ARM-PCR. TCRdb processed the multiplex PCR reads anew with MiXCR; each CDR3 protein has one entry. The repertoire has 76,000 or so distinct CDR3 sequences, around 70% of them found once; the top ten carry over 10%. This sample's RNA came from whole unsorted tissue. Study results and caveats: Tumor tissue had significantly higher TCR diversity than normal lung.

About this clonotype itself: Its antigen remains unknown. In this CDR3 the conserved last residue, phenylalanine or tryptophan, is missing, so a read error is likely.

The clonotype originates from a woman aged 70 to 79 with non-small cell lung cancer. Specimen: lung tumor tissue.

In DNA, the CDR3 is TGTGCCAGACGGAAAGACCCGACTAGCGGGTTAGGGACACAGTACTTA. It specifies CARRKDPTSGLGTQYL. The chain recombines TRBV6-1 with TRBJ2-5, with TRBD2 matching over 10 bases. The CDR3 runs 16 residues. The trim removed 9 bases at V and 11 bases at J, leaving 21 bases unmatched. Germline V gives CDR1 MNHNS, CDR2 SASEGT.